The 14 T cell receptor beta chains listed next were all sequenced from one sample in a study of cytomegalovirus exposure and HLA in healthy donors. Primers for the PCR totalled 60 Vbeta and 13 Jbeta. Only in-frame clones appear in the TCRdb table, and some are missing; sequencing was by immunoSEQ multiplex PCR. The sample lists 80,000 to 95,000 clones, about 76% seen once, with under 15% in the top ten. What was sequenced was PBMCs. The receptors come from a woman aged 40 to 50 in good health and CMV-seropositive.

This chain connects TRBV19 to TRBJ2-3, with D unresolved. V gave up 4 bases and J gave up 6 bases, with 14 bases separating them. CDR1 and CDR2 from the germline V gene are LNHDA and SQIVND (reference sequence). The CDR3 loop spans 14 amino acids. The CDR3 DNA follows: TGTGCCAGTAGTACGCGCCAGGCCCGCGATACGCAGTATTTT. As protein: CASSTRQARDTQYF.

CDR3 in amino acids: CASSLSAGTSYNEQFF. The CDR3 nucleotides read TGTGCCAGTAGTCTCTCAGCGGGGACGTCCTACAATGAGCAGTTCTTC. This rearrangement joins TRBV19 to TRBJ2-1; 7 bases fit TRBD2. In germline, CDR1 is LNHDA, CDR2 SQIVND (reference sequence). The CDR3 has 16 amino acids. The J segment lost 1 base and the V segment lost 5 bases, leaving 8 bases of the junction unmatched.

The J gene is TRBJ1-6, the V gene TRBV6-1; possibly TRBD1 for D (6 bases). The V end was cut by 5 bases, the J end by 3 bases, with 11 bases between. Germline V gene data show CDR1 as MNHNS and CDR2 as SASEGT. The CDR3 is 15 residues long. CDR3 protein: CASSTTGNYNSPLHF. In nucleotides, the CDR3 is TGTGCCAGCAGTACAACAGGGAACTATAATTCACCCCTCCACTTT.

The chain carries TRBV5-4 and TRBJ2-1; D remains ambiguous. Germline assignment: CDR1 SGHNT and CDR2 YYREEE (reference sequence). V was cut by 0 bases and J by 7 bases, with 17 bases left in between. The CDR3 spans 16 residues. The chain's CDR3 is CASSLAHQIEVNEQFF. In DNA form, the CDR3 reads TGTGCCAGCAGCTTGGCCCATCAGATTGAGGTTAATGAGCAGTTCTTC.

This rearrangement joins TRBV28 to TRBJ1-5; TRBD1 agrees at 7 bases. The CDR3 contains 16 residues. The germline CDR1 and CDR2 sequences are MDHEN and SYDVKM. V shed 7 bases, J shed 2 bases, and the junction held 11 bases outside the gene matches. The CDR3 reads CASKIGGGFGNQPQHF. The CDR3, as DNA: TGTGCCAGCAAAATAGGAGGGGGCTTTGGCAATCAGCCCCAGCATTTT.

This clone came up once. This chain uses TRBV25-1 with TRBJ2-5; D possibly corresponds to TRBD2 (5 bases). The CDR3 is 14 amino acids. Germline lookup yields CDR1 MGHDK and CDR2 SYGVNS. With 5 bases removed from V and 5 bases from J, the gap between germline ends came to 15 bases. The CDR3 sequence is CASSHPLVQETQYF. The CDR3 DNA is TGTGCCAGCAGTCACCCACTAGTTCAGGAGACCCAGTACTTC.

This clone was observed a few times. The rearrangement joins TRBV19 to TRBJ1-1; TRBD1 agrees at 11 bases. J gave up 14 bases and V 5 bases, and 4 bases lay outside the gene matches. CDR1 LNHDA and CDR2 SQIVND come from the germline V gene (reference sequence). This CDR3 spans 11 amino acids. CDR3 DNA sequence: TGTGCCAGTAGTCGCTGGGACAGGGGGTTCTTT. Its protein product is CASSRWDRGFF.

V is TRBV10-1 and J is TRBJ1-5; 7 positions match TRBD1. J was trimmed by 0 bases and V by 8 bases; bases with no gene match: 7. Germline loops: CDR1 WNHNN, CDR2 SYGVQD (reference sequence). The CDR3 is 15 amino acids. CDR3 coding DNA: TGCGCCAGCCCGAGGGGGCCATCTAGCAATCAGCCCCAGCATTTT. Translating gives CASPRGPSSNQPQHF.

The genes are TRBV27 and TRBJ2-7; unclear D gene. CDR1 is MNHEY and CDR2 is SMNVEV in the germline V gene (reference sequence). The CDR3 spans 11 residues. Trimming cost V 5 bases and J 3 bases, with 5 bases left between them. The chain's CDR3 is CASSPVYEQYF. Written as DNA, the CDR3 is TGTGCCAGCAGTCCGGTCTACGAGCAGTACTTC.

The chain carries TRBV11-3 and TRBJ2-7, with 8 nucleotides matching TRBD1. The CDR3 covers 14 residues. Per germline, CDR1 SGHNT and CDR2 YENEEA. Trimming at V came to 3 bases and at J to 5 bases, leaving 6 bases not matched to a gene. The CDR3 here is CASSFRGRGDEQYF. The CDR3 nucleotides read TGTGCCAGCAGCTTCAGGGGGCGCGGGGACGAGCAGTACTTC.

The chain is built from TRBV27 and TRBJ2-7, with TRBD1 matching 10 bases. J lost 7 bases, V lost 4 bases, and 10 bases had no gene match. This CDR3 contains 15 residues. CDR1 is MNHEY and CDR2 is SMNVEV in the germline V gene (reference sequence). In DNA, the CDR3 is TGTGCCAGCAGTTCCGTACGACAGGGGGCGTGGGAGCAGTACTTC. It specifies CASSSVRQGAWEQYF.

This chain uses TRBV7-2 with TRBJ2-7, with TRBD2 identical over 15 bases. V shed 5 bases, J shed 2 bases, and the junction held 10 bases outside the gene matches. From germline, CDR1 is SGHTA and CDR2 FQGNSA. There are 18 residues in the CDR3. CDR3 in amino acids: CASSLGLAGGPKTYEQYF. In nucleotides, the CDR3 is TGTGCCAGCAGCCTCGGACTAGCGGGAGGGCCTAAAACCTACGAGCAGTACTTC.

This chain joins TRBV11-2 and TRBJ2-3; possible D gene TRBD1, 7 bases. This CDR3 has 16 amino acids. V was trimmed by 2 bases and J by 4 bases, leaving 16 bases between them. CDR1 is SGHAT, CDR2 FQNNGV, per germline. The CDR3 here is CASSLNMARGADTQYF. The CDR3 DNA reads TGTGCCAGCAGCTTAAATATGGCCAGGGGGGCAGATACGCAGTATTTT. The variable domain in full, with the rest retrieved from reference TRBV11-2 and TRBJ2-3, is EAGVAQSPRYKIIEKRQSVAFWCNPISGHATLYWYQQILGQGPKLLIQFQNNGVVDDSQLPKDRFSAERLKGVDSTLKIQPAKLEDSAVYLCASSLNMARGADTQYFGPGTRLTVL.

In its sample, this clone was seen a few times. This rearrangement joins TRBV28 to TRBJ2-2; 10 bases align to TRBD1. This CDR3 comprises 14 residues. Trimming at V came to 7 bases and at J to 7 bases, leaving 6 bases not matched to a gene. Germline CDR1 reads MDHEN; CDR2 reads SYDVKM. This CDR3 reads CASIDRGLSGELFF. CDR3 DNA sequence: TGTGCCAGCATCGACAGGGGGCTAAGCGGGGAGCTGTTTTTT.